This note documents a single T cell receptor (beta chain) sequence. These data belong to a study of shared clonotypes between healthy human individuals. For the study at large: Donors were a couple of women and three men aged 18 to 49.

Profiled with immunoSEQ multiplex PCR; TCRdb holds only in-frame clones, not every one. The sample lists some 2 million clones; about 95% were seen once. As defined, naive CD8 cells were CD45RO-negative and positively selected for CCR7, with terminally differentiated effector memory CD45RA+ cells excluded. Healthy adults negative for HIV, lacking recent acute infections or vaccinations, served as donors. Germline V CDR1 and CDR2: LNHDA, SQIVND (reference sequence). Trimming at V came to 7 bases and at J to 4 bases, leaving 9 bases not matched to a gene. This CDR3 is built from 14 residues. The sequenced material came from naive CD8+ T cells sorted from blood. The sequence was collected from a man between 18 and 35 years old in good health. This chain joins TRBV19 and TRBJ2-7; 8 bases line up with TRBD1. CDR3 in DNA: TGTGCCAGTACCCCGAATCAGGGGGCGTACGAGCAGTACTTC. It translates to CASTPNQGAYEQYF.